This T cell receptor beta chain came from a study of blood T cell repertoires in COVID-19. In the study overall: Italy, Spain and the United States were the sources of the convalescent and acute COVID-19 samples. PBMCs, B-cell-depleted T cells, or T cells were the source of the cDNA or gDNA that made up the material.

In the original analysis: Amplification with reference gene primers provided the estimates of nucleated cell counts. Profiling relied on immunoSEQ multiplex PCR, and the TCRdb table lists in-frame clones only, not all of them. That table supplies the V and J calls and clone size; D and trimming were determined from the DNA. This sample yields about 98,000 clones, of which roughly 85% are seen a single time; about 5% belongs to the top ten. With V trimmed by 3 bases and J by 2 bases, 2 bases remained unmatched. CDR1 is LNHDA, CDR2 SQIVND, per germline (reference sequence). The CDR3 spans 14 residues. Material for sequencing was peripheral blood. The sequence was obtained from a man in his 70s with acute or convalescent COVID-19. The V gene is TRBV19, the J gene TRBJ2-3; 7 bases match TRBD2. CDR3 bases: TGTGCCAGTAGTATTGGGACTATCACAGATACGCAGTATTTT. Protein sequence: CASSIGTITDTQYF.